This TCR beta chain comes out of a study of radiotherapy plus CTLA-4 blockade in lung cancer. The V gene lost 4 bases and the J gene lost 4 bases, with 21 bases spanning the gap. The CDR3 consists of 17 residues. CDR1 and CDR2 from the germline V gene are MNHEY and SMNVEV (reference sequence). Here immunoSEQ multiplex PCR was the method, and the copy in TCRdb shows in-frame clones only, minus some. The profile covers tens of thousands of clones, with more than 60% appearing a single time and about 4% taken by the ten largest. The sequence was collected from a human donor with non-small cell lung cancer who had a partial response to radiotherapy plus ipilimumab. The sample consisted of peripheral blood, taken from a patient treated with radiotherapy plus ipilimumab. V and J are TRBV27 and TRBJ2-3; D is perhaps TRBD1 (6 bases). The CDR3 reads CASSSPQGESYSDTQYF. In DNA, the CDR3 is TGTGCCAGCAGTTCTCCACAGGGTGAATCTTACTCAGATACGCAGTATTTT.